The 25 T cell receptor beta chains below come from one sample, sequenced in a study of cytomegalovirus exposure and HLA in healthy donors. The study ran its PCR with 60 Vbeta and 13 Jbeta primers. Sequencing was performed with immunoSEQ multiplex PCR; in TCRdb, only in-frame clones are kept and a portion is missing. The data show some 170,000 clones, roughly 87% seen once. The sample consisted of PBMCs. Source of these receptors: a girl aged 5 to 17 in good health and CMV-seropositive.

About this clone itself: The same CDR3 is also encoded by other DNA sequences in this sample. This sequence joins TRBV9 and TRBJ2-1; D gene ambiguous. Trimming took off 0 bases at V and 1 base at J, with 8 bases between the two ends. The CDR3 length is 15 residues. Germline-derived CDR1 and CDR2 are SGDLS and YYNGEE. The CDR3: CASSVGGGSYNEQFF. The CDR3 DNA reads as TGTGCCAGCAGCGTAGGAGGCGGTTCCTACAATGAGCAGTTCTTC.

V usage is TRBV19 and J usage is TRBJ2-1; 7 bases line up with TRBD2. CDR1 is LNHDA and CDR2 is SQIVND in the germline V gene (reference sequence). There are 14 residues in the CDR3. V gave up 3 bases and J gave up 9 bases; unmatched junction bases: 8. CDR3 nucleotides: TGTGCCAGTAGTATCGGGGGGAGGGGCCGTGAGCAGTTCTTC. Translation gives CASSIGGRGREQFF.

The chain has TRBV28 and TRBJ1-3; TRBD1 is a possible D gene (6 bases). The CDR3 is made up of 13 amino acids. V was cut by 7 bases and J by 7 bases, with 14 bases left in between. CDR1 is MDHEN, CDR2 SYDVKM, per germline. CDR3 nucleotide sequence: TGTGCCAGCAAAATACAGGGTGGGAACACCATATATTTT. Encoded protein: CASKIQGGNTIYF.

V gene TRBV11-3 combines with J gene TRBJ2-1; 9 bases agree with TRBD2. There are 17 residues in the CDR3. Looked up from germline, CDR1 is SGHNT and CDR2 is YENEEA. V trimming: 2 bases; J trimming: 4 bases; junction bases outside the gene matches: 9. CDR3 nucleotide sequence: TGTGCCAGCAGCTTACAGCAGGGACTAGCAGATTACAATGAGCAGTTCTTC. Translating gives CASSLQQGLADYNEQFF.

The V and J genes are TRBV9 and TRBJ2-7; a weak D match, TRBD2 (6 bases). Trimming took off 3 bases at V and 7 bases at J, with 11 bases between the two ends. The CDR3 runs 12 residues. Germline V gene lookup returns CDR1 SGDLS and CDR2 YYNGEE. The CDR3 reads CASSGRAGEQYF. CDR3 in DNA: TGTGCCAGCAGCGGAAGGGCGGGGGAGCAGTACTTC.

J is TRBJ2-1 and V is TRBV7-6, with D maybe TRBD2 (5 bases). The V end lost 5 bases, the J end lost 8 bases, and 16 bases lay between the germline ends. CDR1 and CDR2 (germline): SGHVS, FNYEAQ. The CDR3 spans 14 residues. In DNA, the CDR3 is TGTGCCAGCAGCCCTAAGATTCCAGCGGATGAGCAGTTCTTC. This translates into CASSPKIPADEQFF.

The genes are TRBV5-6 and TRBJ1-3; maybe TRBD1 (6 bases). This CDR3 comprises 15 residues. The V gene's germline CDR1 is SGHDT and CDR2 YYEEEE. V gave up 4 bases and J gave up 2 bases, with 13 bases separating them. The CDR3 region has the DNA TGTGCCAGCAGCAGACCGACAGGCGCTGGAAACACCATATATTTT. Its translation: CASSRPTGAGNTIYF.

CDR3 DNA: TGTGCCAGCAGCAAAGACGGGAGAGGACTTAGCAATCAGCCCCAGCATTTT. This encodes CASSKDGRGLSNQPQHF. This chain uses TRBV21-1 with TRBJ1-5. TRBV21-1 is listed as a pseudogene. The CDR3 sequence is 17 residues long.

This clone has more than one count but fewer than ten. The chain recombines TRBV2 with TRBJ2-3; D is possibly TRBD2 (5 bases). Germline loops: CDR1 SNHLY, CDR2 FYNNEI. The CDR3 is made up of 14 amino acids. Trimming removed 7 bases at V and 0 bases at J, with 11 bases between. The CDR3 nucleotides are TGTGCCAGCACGTGGCGGACTAGCACAGATACGCAGTATTTT. The encoded protein is CASTWRTSTDTQYF.

This clone appeared a single time. V and J are TRBV4-3 and TRBJ2-5; weak D call: TRBD2 (7 bases). Germline CDR1 LGHNA, CDR2 YSLEER. V gave up 3 bases and J gave up 5 bases, with 19 bases separating them. CDR3 size: 16 residues. CDR3 sequence reads: CASSQMGLEGGETQYF. DNA for the CDR3: TGCGCCAGCAGCCAGATGGGGTTGGAGGGGGGGGAGACCCAGTACTTC.

The chain combines TRBV6-1 with TRBJ1-1, with 8 positions matching TRBD1. CDR1 is MNHNS and CDR2 is SASEGT in the germline V gene. CDR3 size: 15 residues. Trimming took 5 bases from V and 1 from J; bases not matched to a gene: 6. The CDR3 spells CASSLTGEPNTEAFF. For the CDR3, the DNA is TGTGCCAGCAGTTTGACAGGGGAGCCGAACACTGAAGCTTTCTTT.

The chain employs TRBV11-2 and TRBJ2-1, with 14 nucleotides matching TRBD2. The CDR3 runs to 16 residues. The ends lost 1 base at V and 10 bases at J; junction bases unmatched: 6. Germline assignment: CDR1 SGHAT and CDR2 FQNNGV. The CDR3 protein is CASSLGSGLAGGEQFF. The CDR3 DNA reads TGTGCCAGCAGCTTAGGTTCTGGACTAGCGGGGGGAGAGCAGTTCTTC. The full variable domain, with the rest looked up from reference TRBV11-2 and TRBJ2-1, is EAGVAQSPRYKIIEKRQSVAFWCNPISGHATLYWYQQILGQGPKLLIQFQNNGVVDDSQLPKDRFSAERLKGVDSTLKIQPAKLEDSAVYLCASSLGSGLAGGEQFFGPGTRLTVL.

This chain uses TRBV7-2 with TRBJ1-2, with 8 positions matching TRBD1. Germline CDR1 and CDR2: SGHTA and FQGNSA. The CDR3 covers 13 residues. The V segment lost 8 bases and the J segment 7 bases; nucleotides outside the gene matches: 9. As DNA, the CDR3 is TGTGCCAGCGGGTTACAGGGGGACCGTGGCTACACCTTC. The encoded protein is CASGLQGDRGYTF.

This rearrangement joins TRBV7-6 to TRBJ1-2, with TRBD1 as a possible D gene (6 bases). This CDR3 has 15 amino acids. With 5 bases removed from V and 4 bases from J, the gap between germline ends came to 17 bases. Germline values: CDR1 SGHVS, CDR2 FNYEAQ. In DNA, the CDR3 is TGTGCCAGCAGCCCCGGCAGGGGAGATGGCTATGGCTACACCTTC. It specifies CASSPGRGDGYGYTF.

The chain couples TRBV27 to TRBJ2-5; 7 bases line up with TRBD2. CDR1 and CDR2 from the germline V gene are MNHEY and SMNVEV (reference sequence). The CDR3 covers 16 residues. V gave up 5 bases and J gave up 2 bases; unmatched junction bases: 11. The CDR3, as DNA: TGTGCCAGCAGTATGTACTCTAGCGGAGTTCAAGAGACCCAGTACTTC. Translation gives CASSMYSSGVQETQYF.

The rearrangement links TRBV18 to TRBJ2-7, with 9 positions matching TRBD2. CDR1 is KGHSH and CDR2 is LQKENI in the germline V gene. This CDR3 has 18 amino acids. With 2 bases clipped from V and 1 base from J, the junction kept 12 bases outside the gene matches. The CDR3 DNA is TGTGCCAGCTCACCATTTAGCGGGATAGCGGGGGCTTCCTACGAGCAGTACTTC. Encoded protein: CASSPFSGIAGASYEQYF.

This chain's CDR3 is CAISEEGYHTEAFF. CDR3 nucleotides: TGTGCCATCAGTGAGGAGGGATACCACACTGAAGCTTTCTTT. The chain recombines TRBV10-3 with TRBJ1-1; no firm D call. This CDR3 contains 14 residues. V was pared by 2 bases and J by 3 bases, with 10 bases between. Germline assignment: CDR1 ENHRY and CDR2 SYGVKD.

This chain links TRBV7-2 with TRBJ1-1, with D perhaps TRBD1 (5 bases). Germline V CDR1 and CDR2: SGHTA, FQGNSA. This CDR3 region has 17 residues. V shed 1 base and J shed 0 bases, with 15 bases lying between them. The CDR3 protein is CASSLVIFQGMNTEAFF. CDR3 DNA sequence: TGTGCCAGCAGCTTAGTTATTTTCCAGGGAATGAACACTGAAGCTTTCTTT.

This chain connects TRBV6-1 to TRBJ2-2, with 11 bases lining up with TRBD1. J lost 10 bases, V lost 4 bases, and 5 bases had no gene match. The CDR3 sequence is 14 residues long. Looked up from germline, CDR1 is MNHNS and CDR2 is SASEGT. The CDR3 here is CASSGWTGGMELFF. As DNA, the CDR3 is TGTGCCAGCAGTGGTTGGACAGGGGGCATGGAGCTGTTTTTT.

This chain links TRBV5-1 with TRBJ1-4; a weak D match, TRBD1 (6 bases). There are 15 residues in the CDR3. Trimming took 0 bases from V and 8 from J, leaving 14 bases between them. CDR1 and CDR2 (germline): SGHRS, YFSETQ. The chain's CDR3 is CASSLAWGLGEKLFF. As DNA, the CDR3 is TGCGCCAGCAGCTTGGCTTGGGGGCTCGGCGAAAAACTGTTTTTT.

This chain uses TRBV27 with TRBJ2-7; D possibly corresponds to TRBD1 (6 bases). Trimming cost V 5 bases and J 2 bases, with 16 bases left between them. Germline V gene data show CDR1 as MNHEY and CDR2 as SMNVEV (reference sequence). The CDR3 loop spans 15 amino acids. The CDR3 loop reads CASSLRGLLAYEQYF. The CDR3 bases are TGTGCCAGCAGTCTGAGGGGGTTGTTGGCCTACGAGCAGTACTTC.

This clone has just one count. The chain joins TRBV6-6 to TRBJ2-3; D unclear. From germline, CDR1 is MNHNY and CDR2 SVGAGI (reference sequence). The V gene lost 5 bases and the J gene lost 3 bases, with 12 bases spanning the gap. The CDR3 has 14 residues. The CDR3 DNA follows: TGTGCCAGCAGTAAACCGACCGGGACAGATACGCAGTATTTT. This encodes CASSKPTGTDTQYF.

This clone was observed a few times. The chain has TRBV7-8 and TRBJ1-2; D possibly corresponds to TRBD1 (5 bases). This CDR3 contains 13 residues. Trimming shortened V by 4 bases and J by 1 base, and 7 bases separated the two germline ends. Germline values: CDR1 SGHVS, CDR2 FQNEAQ. The CDR3 loop reads CASSSDINYGYTF. Here the CDR3 DNA reads TGTGCCAGCAGCTCGGACATTAACTATGGCTACACCTTC. Full variable domain (missing parts from reference TRBV7-8 and TRBJ1-2): GAGVSQSPRYKVAKRGQDVALRCDPISGHVSLFWYQQALGQGPEFLTYFQNEAQLDKSGLPSDRFFAERPEGSVSTLKIQRTQQEDSAVYLCASSSDINYGYTFGSGTRLTVV.

The gene calls are TRBV4-3 and TRBJ1-2; a weak D match, TRBD1 (5 bases). In germline, CDR1 is LGHNA, CDR2 YSLEER. V lost 1 base to trimming and J lost 0 bases, with 9 bases between them. The CDR3 has 15 amino acids. The DNA of the CDR3 is TGCGCCAGCAGCCAAGGGACACAGGCTAACTATGGCTACACCTTC. It specifies CASSQGTQANYGYTF.

This sequence joins TRBV6-5 and TRBJ2-7; a weak D match, TRBD2 (6 bases). The germline CDR1 and CDR2 sequences are MNHEY and SVGAGI. The CDR3 contains 15 residues. Trimming cost V 5 bases and J 2 bases, with 16 bases left between them. CDR3 DNA sequence: TGTGCCAGCAGTACAACTAGCTCTAGCACCTACGAGCAGTACTTC. Its translation: CASSTTSSSTYEQYF.